This T cell receptor beta chain stems from a study of identical twins. Study-wide points: Twin sharing of out-of-frame TCR alpha was underestimated by models in monozygotic pairs.

J lost 4 bases, V lost 4 bases, and 7 bases had no gene match. Germline-derived CDR1 and CDR2 are DFQATT and SNEGSKA (reference sequence). The CDR3 is 14 residues long. TCRdb reprocessed the 5' RACE reads with MiXCR, giving one entry per CDR3 protein. This table holds approximately 690,000 distinct CDR3 sequences, around 6.1% found once. This clonotype has a handful of counts. Its antigen is unknown. Sequencing was carried out using naive T cells sorted from blood. This chain joins TRBV20-1 and TRBJ2-5, with 9 bases fitting TRBD2. This clonotype was sampled from a man aged 18 to 30 in good health. This CDR3 reads CSANQAGGGETQYF. The CDR3 DNA follows: TGCAGTGCTAACCAGGCGGGAGGGGGAGAGACCCAGTACTTC.